The 30 T cell receptor beta chains listed next were all sequenced from one sample in a study of shared clonotypes between healthy human individuals (dated by TCRdb to between 2020 and 2021). The library relied on the immunoSEQ multiplex PCR assay. In TCRdb, the immuneACCESS table is reduced to in-frame sequences with V and J assigned. These tables do not hold every clone; where another copy was compared, an unresolved V gene accounts for under half, and the others remain unexplained. Counted in this sample were 650,000 to 800,000 clones; 55% to 80% of them appeared once. Approximately 2% of the sample lies in the top ten. The sample consisted of memory CD4+ T cells sorted from blood. The cell subset or site label, read with the paper, signifies: CD45RA-negative fraction. Receptor source: a woman aged 25 to 39 in good health.

V usage is TRBV25-1 and J usage is TRBJ2-1, with 7 bases that match TRBD1. Looked up from germline, CDR1 is MGHDK and CDR2 is SYGVNS. The J segment lost 0 bases and the V segment lost 10 bases, leaving 6 bases of the junction unmatched. The CDR3 runs to 14 residues. DNA for the CDR3: TGTGCCACCATGACAGGGAGCTCCTACAATGAGCAGTTCTTC. Translated, it gives CATMTGSSYNEQFF.

This clone was picked up one time. The CDR3 sequence is CASSLAASTDTQYF. The CDR3, as DNA: TGCGCCAGCAGCTTAGCGGCTAGCACAGATACGCAGTATTTT. J is TRBJ2-3 and V is TRBV5-1, with D possibly being TRBD2 (5 bases). The V gene's germline CDR1 is SGHRS and CDR2 YFSETQ. The V end was cut by 2 bases, the J end by 0 bases, with 7 bases between. This CDR3 is 14 amino acids long.

The count of this clone is one. The chain joins TRBV28 to TRBJ1-1; D is uncertain. CDR1 and CDR2 (germline): MDHEN, SYDVKM. Trimming pared 4 bases from V and 3 bases from J, leaving 18 bases between. The CDR3 runs to 16 residues. CDR3 in amino acids: CASSSASASLDTEAFF. In DNA form, the CDR3 reads TGTGCCAGCAGTTCCGCCTCAGCCTCGCTCGACACTGAAGCTTTCTTT.

This clone has more than one count but fewer than ten. V is TRBV18 and J is TRBJ1-2, with D maybe TRBD1 (6 bases). This CDR3 comprises 16 residues. Germline CDR1 reads KGHSH; CDR2 reads LQKENI. V shed 0 bases and J shed 6 bases, with 17 bases lying between them. The CDR3 bases are TGTGCCAGCTCACCACCCGGCGTTAGTTCAGGGGATGGCTACACCTTC. It is translated as CASSPPGVSSGDGYTF.

CDR3 bases: TGTGCCAGCAGCGGTGGAGGAAGAGATACGCAGTATTTT. Amino acids: CASSGGGRDTQYF. V usage is TRBV28 and J usage is TRBJ2-3; D perhaps matches TRBD2 (5 bases). The V gene lost 6 bases and the J gene lost 5 bases, with 12 bases spanning the gap. CDR1 and CDR2 from the germline V gene are MDHEN and SYDVKM. The CDR3 runs 13 residues.

As to this clone: This sample also contains other DNA sequences that code for the same CDR3. The chain is built from TRBV6-1 and TRBJ1-4; D remains unclear. The germline V and J ends were trimmed by 7 bases and 4 bases, with 13 bases remaining between them. The CDR3 has 14 residues. Germline CDR1 MNHNS, CDR2 SASEGT. CDR3 amino acids: CASITGRGNEKLFF. CDR3 in DNA: TGTGCCAGCATTACCGGGCGGGGTAATGAAAAACTGTTTTTT.

The chain recombines TRBV10-2 with TRBJ2-7, with 9 bases lining up with TRBD2. CDR1 is WSHSY, CDR2 SAAADI, per germline. There are 17 residues in the CDR3. Trimming took 3 bases from V and 2 from J; bases not matched to a gene: 11. The CDR3 region has the DNA TGCGCCAGCAGTGAAATAGCGGGAGTGGTCGAGACCTACGAGCAGTACTTC. It specifies CASSEIAGVVETYEQYF.

This rearrangement joins TRBV11-2 to TRBJ1-2, with TRBD1 matching 9 bases. CDR3 length: 15 amino acids. Germline trimming cut 6 bases from V and 4 bases from J; bases unmatched to any gene: 9. Germline V lookup: CDR1 SGHAT, CDR2 FQNNGV. CDR3 region: CASRETGTGFYGYTF. In DNA form, the CDR3 reads TGTGCCAGCAGGGAAACCGGGACAGGGTTCTATGGCTACACCTTC. Variable domain in full (rest from reference TRBV11-2 and TRBJ1-2): EAGVAQSPRYKIIEKRQSVAFWCNPISGHATLYWYQQILGQGPKLLIQFQNNGVVDDSQLPKDRFSAERLKGVDSTLKIQPAKLEDSAVYLCASRETGTGFYGYTFGSGTRLTVV.

The chain combines TRBV7-2 with TRBJ2-5; D call uncertain. The V end lost 5 bases, the J end lost 5 bases, and 18 bases lay between the germline ends. The CDR3 contains 15 residues. Germline V gene data show CDR1 as SGHTA and CDR2 as FQGNSA. CDR3 bases: TGTGCCAGCAGCCCTCAGACCCTACCTGCGGAGACCCAGTACTTC. Translated, it gives CASSPQTLPAETQYF.

This clone was counted many times. V usage is TRBV5-1 and J usage is TRBJ1-5; no firm D call. Trimming removed 0 bases at V and 1 base at J, with 8 bases between. This CDR3 spans 15 amino acids. Germline assignment: CDR1 SGHRS and CDR2 YFSETQ. CDR3 sequence (DNA): TGCGCCAGCAGCTTGGGACTAGACAGCAATCAGCCCCAGCATTTT. This encodes CASSLGLDSNQPQHF.

The chain links TRBV5-5 to TRBJ2-1; the D call may be TRBD1 or TRBD2 (5 bases each). Trimming cost V 3 bases and J 1 base, with 8 bases left between them. The CDR3 extends over 14 amino acids. Germline CDR1 reads SGHKS; CDR2 reads YYEKEE (reference sequence). This CDR3 reads CASSWGNSYNEQFF. The CDR3 region has the DNA TGTGCCAGCAGCTGGGGGAATTCCTACAATGAGCAGTTCTTC.

The V gene is TRBV9, the J gene TRBJ2-3; 14 positions agree with TRBD2. CDR1 and CDR2 (germline): SGDLS, YYNGEE. J was trimmed by 2 bases and V by 3 bases; bases with no gene match: 11. The CDR3 covers 19 residues. The CDR3 reads CASSAGWGLAGDSTDTQYF. The DNA for the CDR3 is TGTGCCAGCAGCGCAGGGTGGGGACTAGCGGGAGATTCCACAGATACGCAGTATTTT.

J is TRBJ2-2 and V is TRBV5-1; TRBD2 matches at 7 bases. This CDR3 has 16 residues. V dropped 0 bases and J dropped 6; count of bases not matched to a gene: 8. Germline V gene sequence: CDR1 SGHRS, CDR2 YFSETQ. The CDR3, as DNA: TGCGCCAGCAGCTTGGGAGCTAGCGGCAATCCCGGGGAGCTGTTTTTT. It translates to CASSLGASGNPGELFF.

The genes are TRBV5-4 and TRBJ1-2; D gene ambiguous. The CDR3 covers 12 residues. Trimming shortened V by 5 bases and J by 7 bases, and 12 bases separated the two germline ends. Germline CDR1 SGHNT, CDR2 YYREEE (reference sequence). The CDR3 sequence is CASREKVGGYTF. The CDR3 DNA reads TGTGCCAGCAGGGAAAAGGTTGGTGGCTACACCTTC.

This clone has only a few counts. The chain recombines TRBV19 with TRBJ2-7; perhaps TRBD2 as D (5 bases). The CDR3 consists of 15 residues. Germline CDR1 reads LNHDA; CDR2 reads SQIVND (reference sequence). Deletions cut 1 base from V and 0 bases from J, with 10 bases between. The CDR3 region is CASSIGWERSYEQYF. For the CDR3, the DNA is TGTGCCAGTAGTATAGGGTGGGAGCGCTCCTACGAGCAGTACTTC.

CDR3 region: CASSPPSGLWGGTDTQYF. CDR3 nucleotides: TGTGCCAGCTCACCGCCCTCGGGCCTTTGGGGAGGCACAGATACGCAGTATTTT. V and J are TRBV18 and TRBJ2-3, with TRBD2 as a possible D gene (5 bases). Trimming removed 3 bases at V and 1 base at J, with 20 bases between. Germline V gene data show CDR1 as KGHSH and CDR2 as LQKENI. The CDR3 runs 18 residues.

This clone appeared a single time. V and J are TRBV7-9 and TRBJ2-3, with D maybe TRBD1 (6 bases). The length of the CDR3 is 13 residues. The germline gives CDR1 SEHNR, CDR2 FQNEAQ (reference sequence). V was trimmed by 4 bases and J by 8 bases, leaving 13 bases between them. CDR3 coding DNA: TGTGCCAGCAGCTGGGACAAGCAGGGTACGCAGTATTTT. As protein: CASSWDKQGTQYF.

The chain carries TRBV29-1 and TRBJ2-1, with TRBD2 as a possible D gene (5 bases). The CDR3 contains 11 residues. Trimming pared 8 bases from V and 4 bases from J, leaving 9 bases between. Germline V lookup: CDR1 SQVTM, CDR2 ANQGSEA. CDR3 residues: CSSRGYNEQFF. As DNA, the CDR3 is TGCAGCAGCCGGGGTTACAATGAGCAGTTCTTC.

The V gene is TRBV5-1, the J gene TRBJ2-7; a weak D match, TRBD1 (6 bases). Per the germline V gene, CDR1 is SGHRS and CDR2 is YFSETQ. The V end lost 4 bases, the J end lost 3 bases, and 11 bases lay between the germline ends. The CDR3 has 13 amino acids. In DNA, the CDR3 is TGCGCCAGCAGCCCGGGACACGACTACGAGCAGTACTTC. Residues: CASSPGHDYEQYF. Using reference TRBV5-1 and TRBJ2-7 for the parts outside the CDR3, the full variable domain is KAGVTQTPRYLIKTRGQQVTLSCSPISGHRSVSWYQQTPGQGLQFLFEYFSETQRNKGNFPGRFSGRQFSNSRSEMNVSTLELGDSALYLCASSPGHDYEQYFGPGTRLTVT.

A note on this clone: Other DNA sequences from this sample encode an identical CDR3 as well. V gene TRBV30 combines with J gene TRBJ2-7; 7 bases agree with TRBD1. V gave up 1 base and J gave up 3 bases; unmatched junction bases: 0. CDR1 is GTSNPN, CDR2 SVGIG, per germline (reference sequence). This CDR3 is 12 amino acids long. This CDR3 is CAWSGQGYEQYF. In DNA form, the CDR3 reads TGTGCCTGGAGTGGACAGGGCTACGAGCAGTACTTC.

This chain connects TRBV6-6 to TRBJ1-2, with a tentative D call TRBD1 (6 bases). CDR1 is MNHNY and CDR2 is SVGAGI in the germline V gene (reference sequence). The length of the CDR3 is 14 residues. V gave up 6 bases and J gave up 4 bases, with 15 bases separating them. This CDR3 reads CASRRTGQLYGYTF. The CDR3 nucleotides read TGTGCCAGCAGGCGAACTGGACAGCTCTATGGCTACACCTTC.

The CDR3 protein is CASSPPQGGEQFF. DNA for the CDR3: TGTGCCAGCAGCCCTCCTCAGGGTGGTGAGCAGTTCTTC. The rearrangement links TRBV11-3 to TRBJ2-1, with a tentative D call TRBD1 (5 bases). With 5 bases removed from V and 9 bases from J, the gap between germline ends came to 14 bases. From germline, CDR1 is SGHNT and CDR2 YENEEA. The CDR3 loop spans 13 amino acids.

The chain joins TRBV5-1 to TRBJ2-6, with D maybe TRBD2 (6 bases). Germline values: CDR1 SGHRS, CDR2 YFSETQ. Trimming removed 5 bases at V and 1 base at J, with 10 bases between. This CDR3 region has 15 residues. CDR3 nucleotide sequence: TGCGCCAGCAGTAAGGAGGGGTCTGGGGCCAACGTCCTGACTTTC. This gives the protein CASSKEGSGANVLTF.

The chain joins TRBV19 to TRBJ2-7; D not resolved. Germline loops: CDR1 LNHDA, CDR2 SQIVND (reference sequence). Trimming shortened V by 5 bases and J by 0 bases, and 5 bases separated the two germline ends. The CDR3 is 12 amino acids. The CDR3 sequence is CASSQSSYEQYF. The CDR3 DNA follows: TGTGCCAGTAGTCAGTCCTCCTACGAGCAGTACTTC.

This chain joins TRBV6-1 and TRBJ2-7, with 10 nucleotides matching TRBD1. This CDR3 is built from 15 residues. The junction had 9 bases not matched to a gene; V was cut back by 10 bases and J by 0 bases. CDR1 and CDR2 (germline): MNHNS, SASEGT. CDR3 residues: CAIMRDRGSSYEQYF. For the CDR3, the DNA is TGTGCCATCATGAGGGACAGGGGAAGCTCCTACGAGCAGTACTTC.

This clone was counted only a few times. The V gene is TRBV19, the J gene TRBJ1-4; 7 positions match TRBD1. The germline V gene has CDR1 LNHDA and CDR2 SQIVND (reference sequence). The CDR3 runs to 14 residues. Trimming took 10 bases from V and 7 from J; bases not matched to a gene: 12. DNA for the CDR3: TGTGCCACTCGCCTCGGGACAGCAACTGAAAAACTGTTTTTT. It yields the protein CATRLGTATEKLFF.

This rearrangement joins TRBV11-2 to TRBJ2-1, with 11 bases identical to TRBD1. The V gene end was trimmed by 3 bases and the J gene end by 8 bases; junction bases not matched to a gene: 6. The CDR3 contains 15 residues. The V gene's germline CDR1 is SGHAT and CDR2 FQNNGV. CDR3 in DNA: TGTGCCAGCAGCTTGAGGGACAGGGGGAGGGATGAGCAGTTCTTC. Its protein is CASSLRDRGRDEQFF.

The chain employs TRBV6-6 and TRBJ2-7; 9 positions agree with TRBD2. V was clipped by 4 bases and J by 9 bases; unmatched bases: 10. Per germline, CDR1 MNHNY and CDR2 SVGAGI (reference sequence). The CDR3 has 14 amino acids. The CDR3 DNA follows: TGTGCCAGCAGTTTCGATAGCGGGAGTCTTCTGCAGTACTTC. This translates into CASSFDSGSLLQYF.

This chain joins TRBV5-1 and TRBJ2-1; 10 nucleotides line up with TRBD2. The J segment lost 7 bases and the V segment lost 1 base, leaving 5 bases of the junction unmatched. This CDR3 contains 15 residues. The germline gives CDR1 SGHRS, CDR2 YFSETQ. The CDR3 protein is CASSLRTSGINEQFF. CDR3 DNA sequence: TGCGCCAGCAGCTTGAGGACTAGCGGTATTAATGAGCAGTTCTTC. Drawing the rest from reference TRBV5-1 and TRBJ2-1, the complete variable domain is KAGVTQTPRYLIKTRGQQVTLSCSPISGHRSVSWYQQTPGQGLQFLFEYFSETQRNKGNFPGRFSGRQFSNSRSEMNVSTLELGDSALYLCASSLRTSGINEQFFGPGTRLTVL.

This chain uses TRBV16 with TRBJ1-1, with D hard to call. The CDR3 spans 12 residues. The germline V gene encodes CDR1 KGHSY and CDR2 FQNENV. V was trimmed by 4 bases and J by 4 bases, leaving 7 bases between them. This CDR3 is CASSLEGTEAFF. The CDR3 DNA reads TGTGCCAGCAGCCTTGAGGGCACTGAAGCTTTCTTT. Full variable domain (rest looked up from reference TRBV16 and TRBJ1-1): GEEVAQTPKHLVRGEGQKAKLYCAPIKGHSYVFWYQQVLKNEFKFLISFQNENVFDETGMPKERFSAKCLPNSPCSLEIQATKLEDSAVYFCASSLEGTEAFFGQGTRLTVV.